A single sample gave rise to the 9 T cell receptor beta chains below, sequenced in a study of blood T cell repertoires in COVID-19. TCRdb keeps only in-frame clones here, not all; method: immunoSEQ multiplex PCR. The sample has 54,000 or so clones, 80% to 90% seen once; the top ten hold 6.5% to 10%. The sample taken for sequencing was peripheral blood. The receptors here all came from a man aged 50 to 59 with active COVID-19.

The gene calls are TRBV6-5 and TRBJ1-1, with D maybe TRBD1 (6 bases). V shed 0 bases and J shed 5 bases, with 13 bases lying between them. The CDR3 has 15 amino acids. Per germline, CDR1 MNHEY and CDR2 SVGAGI. The CDR3 reads CASSYSRGGWTEAFF. CDR3 in DNA: TGTGCCAGCAGTTACTCGAGGGGGGGATGGACTGAAGCTTTCTTT.

This clone came up a few times. The chain carries TRBV11-2 and TRBJ1-3; D gene uncertain. Germline V gene sequence: CDR1 SGHAT, CDR2 FQNNGV. This CDR3 has 16 residues. The V and J ends lost 4 bases and 0 bases respectively, with 13 bases between them. CDR3 DNA sequence: TGTGCCAGCAGCTCACCCCGAAGCTCCTCTGGAAACACCATATATTTT. This gives the protein CASSSPRSSSGNTIYF.

The chain is built from TRBV7-9 and TRBJ1-4; 7 bases are a match to TRBD1. Germline CDR1 is SEHNR and CDR2 is FQNEAQ (reference sequence). The ends lost 6 bases at V and 6 bases at J; junction bases unmatched: 10. The CDR3 runs 15 residues. CDR3 sequence: CASSYLGGTDEKLFF. The CDR3, as DNA: TGTGCCAGCAGTTACCTAGGGGGGACAGATGAAAAACTGTTTTTT.

This chain connects TRBV4-2 to TRBJ1-5; D is possibly TRBD1 (6 bases). Germline V gives CDR1 LGHNA, CDR2 YNFKEQ. The CDR3 has 16 amino acids. Trimming pared 2 bases from V and 3 bases from J, leaving 14 bases between. CDR3 residues: CASSQPKQGVNQPQHF. Here the CDR3 DNA reads TGTGCCAGCAGCCAACCAAAACAGGGAGTCAATCAGCCCCAGCATTTT.

The chain has TRBV28 and TRBJ2-1, with TRBD2 matching 10 bases. This CDR3 contains 20 residues. With 5 bases clipped from V and 2 bases from J, the junction kept 18 bases outside the gene matches. From germline, CDR1 is MDHEN and CDR2 SYDVKM. For the CDR3, the DNA is TGTGCCAGCAGTACCCGGACTAGCGGAACCTTTGTTAGTACCTACAATGAGCAGTTCTTC. Translating gives CASSTRTSGTFVSTYNEQFF. The variable domain in full, with the rest retrieved from reference TRBV28 and TRBJ2-1, is DVKVTQSSRYLVKRTGEKVFLECVQDMDHENMFWYRQDPGLGLRLIYFSYDVKMKEKGDIPEGYSVSREKKERFSLILESASTNQTSMYLCASSTRTSGTFVSTYNEQFFGPGTRLTVL.

J is TRBJ2-3 and V is TRBV13, with 9 bases aligning to TRBD1. Unmatched junction bases numbered 5, after V lost 2 bases and J lost 5 bases. CDR1 PRHDT and CDR2 FYEKMQ come from the germline V gene (reference sequence). The CDR3 runs 15 residues. CDR3 in amino acids: CASSLSGQGKDTQYF. CDR3 DNA sequence: TGTGCCAGCAGCTTAAGCGGACAGGGGAAAGATACGCAGTATTTT.

V and J are TRBV5-4 and TRBJ2-5, with D hard to call. This CDR3 spans 11 amino acids. The ends were cut back, 3 bases at V and 4 bases at J, with 4 bases in the middle. CDR1 and CDR2 from the germline V gene are SGHNT and YYREEE (reference sequence). CDR3 loop: CASSYLETQYF. CDR3 nucleotides: TGTGCCAGCAGCTATCTAGAGACCCAGTACTTC.

This clone was found once. V is TRBV6-2 or TRBV6-3 and J is TRBJ2-5, with TRBD1 identical over 8 bases. The CDR3 is 14 residues long. In germline, CDR1 is MNHEY, CDR2 SVGEGT. Trimming cost V 2 bases and J 9 bases; bases outside gene matches: 8. The CDR3 region has the DNA TGTGCCAGCAGTTACGGGCAGGGGGCTACCCCCCAGTACTTC. Protein: CASSYGQGATPQYF.

This chain connects TRBV10-2 to TRBJ2-1; tentative D call: TRBD1 (7 bases). Germline CDR1 WSHSY, CDR2 SAAADI. The CDR3 consists of 15 residues. V was pared by 6 bases and J by 1 base, with 13 bases between. CDR3 in DNA: TGCGCCAGCAGCGTGGAGGGGGCTTCCTACAATGAGCAGTTCTTC. It encodes CASSVEGASYNEQFF.